The next 2 T cell receptor beta chains were all read from a single sample in a study of technical replicates of blood from a few donors. Method: immunoSEQ multiplex PCR; TCRdb's copy keeps in-frame clones and lacks some. The sample carries roughly 87,000 clones, 90% to 95% recorded once. Material for sequencing was T cells isolated from PBMCs. The source of these receptors is a human donor in good health.

The chain employs TRBV2 and TRBJ1-5; D not certain. This CDR3 has 15 residues. V lost 6 bases, J lost 2 bases, and 14 bases lay in between. CDR1 and CDR2 from the germline V gene are SNHLY and FYNNEI. Here the CDR3 DNA reads TGTGCCAGCAGGGGCCGCCTCCAAGGCAATCAGCCCCAGCATTTT. This encodes CASRGRLQGNQPQHF.

The gene calls are TRBV7-9 and TRBJ2-5; D might be TRBD2 (6 bases). V lost 1 base and J 3 bases, leaving 9 bases between the germline ends. This CDR3 spans 14 amino acids. Germline V lookup: CDR1 SEHNR, CDR2 FQNEAQ (reference sequence). The CDR3 spells CASSLVGGEETQYF. DNA of the CDR3: TGTGCCAGCAGCTTAGTGGGAGGAGAAGAGACCCAGTACTTC.